Each of the 18 T cell receptor beta chains below was sequenced from the same sample in a study of blood T cells in healthy people across ages. The use of a sample-barcoded 5' primer and a J-beta primer mix characterized a second PCR of about 7 to 12 cycles. TCRdb re-called the 5' RACE reads with MiXCR, one entry per CDR3 protein. The sample shows 800,000 or so distinct CDR3 sequences, around 45% of them seen only once. Specimen: blood. The receptors here all came from a man aged 80 or over in good health.

This clonotype was seen ten or more times. The chain uses TRBV11-3 and TRBJ2-7, with TRBD1 identical over 8 bases. CDR1 and CDR2 (germline): SGHNT, YENEEA. The V gene end was trimmed by 0 bases and the J gene end by 2 bases; junction bases not matched to a gene: 6. The CDR3 sequence is 16 residues long. CDR3 sequence: CASSLERGTGTYEQYF. In DNA, the CDR3 is TGTGCCAGCAGCTTAGAAAGAGGGACAGGTACCTACGAGCAGTACTTC.

This rearrangement joins TRBV28 to TRBJ2-1; D is uncertain. The V gene's germline CDR1 is MDHEN and CDR2 SYDVKM. The CDR3 is 15 residues long. V lost 8 bases and J lost 2, with 16 bases in between. Here the CDR3 DNA reads TGTGCCAGCTACCCGGGCGGTGTAGCCTACAATGAGCAGTTCTTC. This codes for CASYPGGVAYNEQFF.

The chain uses TRBV6-1 and TRBJ2-3; possible D gene TRBD1, 6 bases. This CDR3 spans 15 amino acids. CDR1 MNHNS and CDR2 SASEGT come from the germline V gene. V lost 7 bases and J 2 bases, leaving 16 bases between the germline ends. CDR3 protein: CASIQGLAHTDTQYF. CDR3 bases: TGTGCCAGCATCCAGGGGCTAGCACACACAGATACGCAGTATTTT.

V usage is TRBV7-2 and J usage is TRBJ2-7; D tentatively fits TRBD1 or TRBD2 (5 bases each). CDR3 length: 15 residues. Germline loops: CDR1 SGHTA, CDR2 FQGNSA. Trimming left V 5 bases short and J 2 bases short, with 16 bases between. The CDR3 here is CASSPREGTTYEQYF. In DNA, the CDR3 is TGTGCCAGCAGCCCCCGCGAGGGGACGACCTACGAGCAGTACTTC. Drawing the rest from reference TRBV7-2 and TRBJ2-7, the complete variable domain is GAGVSQSPSNKVTEKGKDVELRCDPISGHTALYWYRQSLGQGLEFLIYFQGNSAPDKSGLPSDRFSAERTGGSVSTLTIQRTQQEDSAVYLCASSPREGTTYEQYFGPGTRLTVT.

The V gene is TRBV20-1, the J gene TRBJ1-2; 8 bases match TRBD1. Per the germline V gene, CDR1 is DFQATT and CDR2 is SNEGSKA (reference sequence). CDR3 size: 13 residues. The junction had 4 bases not matched to a gene; V was cut back by 3 bases and J by 4 bases. As DNA, the CDR3 is TGCAGTGCTAGCAGTCAGGGGGCCTATGGCTACACCTTC. Its protein is CSASSQGAYGYTF.

The chain is built from TRBV29-1 and TRBJ2-7; maybe TRBD2 (6 bases). The germline gives CDR1 SQVTM, CDR2 ANQGSEA. There are 14 residues in the CDR3. V shed 4 bases and J shed 4 bases, with 17 bases lying between them. CDR3 amino acids: CSVATPGVPYEQYF. The CDR3 region has the DNA TGCAGCGTTGCCACACCGGGAGTCCCTTACGAGCAGTACTTC.

In the case of this clonotype: Its ends do not fully match the called genes, so a read error is possible. CDR3 DNA: TGTGCCGGGAGTGGACAGGGCCCGGTGTACTTC. It is translated as CAGSGQGPVYF. The chain has TRBV30 and TRBJ2-7, with 8 bases fitting TRBD1. CDR1 GTSNPN and CDR2 SVGIG come from the germline V gene (reference sequence). The CDR3 contains 11 residues. The full variable domain, its missing parts supplied by reference TRBV30 and TRBJ2-7, is SQTIHQWPATLVQPVGSPLSLECTVEGTSNPNLYWYRQAAGRGLQLLFYSVGIGQISSEVPQNLSASRPQDRQFILSSKKLLLSDSGFYLCAGSGQGPVYFGPGTRLTVT.

V gene TRBV18 combines with J gene TRBJ1-1, with D perhaps matching TRBD1 (6 bases). Trimming stripped 4 bases from V and 2 bases from J, with 17 bases between. The CDR3 is made up of 16 amino acids. Germline lookup yields CDR1 KGHSH and CDR2 LQKENI. CDR3 DNA sequence: TGTGCCAGCTCACGATCGGACAGTTATGTAAACACTGAAGCTTTCTTT. Residues: CASSRSDSYVNTEAFF.

This rearrangement joins TRBV20-1 to TRBJ2-2; possibly TRBD2 for D (6 bases). V lost 6 bases to trimming and J lost 8 bases, with 10 bases between them. Germline CDR1 and CDR2: DFQATT and SNEGSKA (reference sequence). The CDR3 sequence is 11 residues long. CDR3: CSATAGGELFF. The CDR3 DNA is TGCAGTGCAACGGCGGGAGGGGAGCTGTTTTTT.

In its sample, this clonotype was seen a few times. The chain couples TRBV24-1 to TRBJ2-3; TRBD2 matches at 7 bases. Trimming removed 4 bases from V and 2 bases from J; junction bases left unmatched: 8. Germline V gene lookup returns CDR1 KGHDR and CDR2 SFDVKD. The CDR3 is 16 residues long. CDR3 sequence reads: CATSDPSGDYTDTQYF. CDR3 bases: TGTGCCACCAGTGACCCGAGCGGGGATTACACAGATACGCAGTATTTT.

V and J are TRBV2 and TRBJ2-1; 8 bases line up with TRBD2. The J call is uncertain, as TRBJ2-7 better fits the DNA end. CDR1 SNHLY and CDR2 FYNNEI come from the germline V gene. The CDR3 length is 14 residues. This CDR3 is CASSAASGSYEQYF. For the CDR3, the DNA is TGTGCCAGCAGTGCGGCCAGCGGGAGCTACGAGCAGTACTTC.

The gene calls are TRBV5-1 and TRBJ2-1, with a weak D call TRBD1 (5 bases). Trimming took off 0 bases at V and 6 bases at J, with 13 bases between the two ends. The CDR3 is made up of 15 amino acids. CDR1 and CDR2 from the germline V gene are SGHRS and YFSETQ. CDR3 residues: CASSLDGARTNEQFF. CDR3 in DNA: TGCGCCAGCAGCTTGGATGGGGCGCGGACCAATGAGCAGTTCTTC.

The chain is built from TRBV28 and TRBJ2-5, with no clear D. Germline values: CDR1 MDHEN, CDR2 SYDVKM. V dropped 7 bases and J dropped 2 bases, with 8 bases sitting between them. The CDR3 has 12 residues. As DNA, the CDR3 is TGTGCCAGCAAGGAGTCACAAGAGACCCAGTACTTC. Its translation: CASKESQETQYF.

This clonotype turned up a few times. The V call is TRBV20-1, the J call TRBJ2-3, with D maybe TRBD2 (5 bases). Germline V gene sequence: CDR1 DFQATT, CDR2 SNEGSKA (reference sequence). The CDR3 is 15 residues long. Trimming pared 6 bases from V and 5 bases from J, leaving 21 bases between. The CDR3 sequence: CSAHALAGVKDTQYF. DNA for the CDR3: TGCAGTGCGCATGCACTTGCCGGGGTAAAAGATACGCAGTATTTT.

This clonotype has only a few counts. The chain carries TRBV20-1 and TRBJ2-1; D not resolved. Germline V gives CDR1 DFQATT, CDR2 SNEGSKA (reference sequence). V shed 0 bases and J shed 0 bases, with 12 bases lying between them. This CDR3 contains 16 residues. The CDR3 nucleotides are TGCAGTGCTAGAGATTCCGGTGACGACTCCTACAATGAGCAGTTCTTC. Translating it yields CSARDSGDDSYNEQFF.

V gene TRBV6-1 combines with J gene TRBJ2-1; TRBD2 matches at 10 bases. The germline gives CDR1 MNHNS, CDR2 SASEGT. The CDR3 consists of 16 residues. Trimming at V came to 2 bases and at J to 7 bases, leaving 8 bases not matched to a gene. Here the CDR3 reads CASSESLAGERNEQFF. The CDR3 nucleotides are TGTGCCAGCAGTGAAAGCCTAGCGGGAGAGAGAAATGAGCAGTTCTTC.

In this sample, this clonotype turned up once. CDR3 loop: CASSLVGGRLNEQFF. In DNA form, the CDR3 reads TGTGCCAGCAGTTTGGTCGGGGGGCGATTAAATGAGCAGTTCTTC. J is TRBJ2-1 and V is TRBV12-3 or TRBV12-4; tentatively, D is TRBD2 (7 bases). This CDR3 contains 15 residues. V dropped 3 bases and J dropped 7 bases, with 16 bases sitting between them.

The gene calls are TRBV5-1 and TRBJ1-4; 8 bases are a match to TRBD1. Germline V gene data show CDR1 as SGHRS and CDR2 as YFSETQ. The CDR3 length is 16 residues. Trimming took 0 bases from V and 8 from J; bases not matched to a gene: 9. The CDR3, as DNA: TGCGCCAGCAGCTTGGAAGACAGGGGATTAGGCGAAAAACTGTTTTTT. Protein sequence: CASSLEDRGLGEKLFF.